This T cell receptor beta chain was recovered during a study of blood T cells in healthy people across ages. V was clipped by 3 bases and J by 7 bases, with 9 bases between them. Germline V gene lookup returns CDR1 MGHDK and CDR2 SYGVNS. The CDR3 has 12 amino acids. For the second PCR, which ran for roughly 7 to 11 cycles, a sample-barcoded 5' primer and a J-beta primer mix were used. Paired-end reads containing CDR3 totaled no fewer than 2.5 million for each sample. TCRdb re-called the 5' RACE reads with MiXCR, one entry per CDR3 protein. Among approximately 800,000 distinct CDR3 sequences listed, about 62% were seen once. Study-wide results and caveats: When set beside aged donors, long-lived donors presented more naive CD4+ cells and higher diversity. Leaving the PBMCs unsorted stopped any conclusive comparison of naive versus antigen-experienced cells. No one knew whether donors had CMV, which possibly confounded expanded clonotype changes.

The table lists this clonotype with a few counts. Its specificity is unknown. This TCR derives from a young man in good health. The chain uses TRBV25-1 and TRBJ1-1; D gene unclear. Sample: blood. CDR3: CASSDRRSEAFF. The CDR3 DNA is TGTGCCAGCAGTGATCGGCGGAGTGAAGCTTTCTTT.